This TCR beta chain was recovered during a study of blood T cell repertoires in COVID-19. Germline assignment: CDR1 SGHVS and CDR2 FNYEAQ. With V trimmed by 5 bases and J by 2 bases, 8 bases remained unmatched. This CDR3 comprises 15 residues. Libraries were prepared by immunoSEQ multiplex PCR; TCRdb keeps only in-frame clonotypes and omits some of them. The sample contains roughly 250,000 clones, 88% of which appear only once. The J gene is TRBJ2-5, the V gene TRBV7-6; 7 nucleotides agree with TRBD2. Material for sequencing was peripheral blood. The clonotype was recovered from a woman aged 40 to 50 who had recovered from COVID-19. The CDR3 nucleotides read TGTGCCAGCAGCCGAGGCCAGGGAGGGCAAGAGACCCAGTACTTC. Protein: CASSRGQGGQETQYF.